The T cell receptor (beta chain) described here comes from a study of shared clonotypes between healthy human individuals. Study-level results: Blood alone was sampled, and tissue repertoires likely differ. As a rule, naive subsets had a larger estimated richness than memory subsets.

Each sorted subset replicate got 200 ng genomic DNA, tens of thousands of genomes. The protocol was immunoSEQ multiplex PCR, while the TCRdb copy is restricted to in-frame clones and leaves out a portion. The table records over a million clones, roughly 80% of them present only once. The CDR3 totals 14 residues. Per germline, CDR1 SGHVS and CDR2 FQNEAQ. V was pared by 5 bases and J by 4 bases, with 15 bases between. Regarding this clone: Its antigen is unknown.

The TCR comes from a man aged 18 to 35 in good health. The sequenced sample was memory CD4+ T cells sorted from blood. Stated subset: CD45RA-negative fraction. V is TRBV7-8 and J is TRBJ2-7; TRBD2 might be the D (8 bases). The CDR3 is CASSRGGTAYEQYF. The CDR3 nucleotides read TGTGCCAGCAGCCGGGGGGGGACAGCTTACGAGCAGTACTTC.